This TCR beta chain derives from a study of blood T cells in healthy people across ages. Study information: T cells yielded about one barcoded beta molecule per two cells through template switching.

Findings and caveats of the study: Per-million-T-cell TCR beta diversity fell roughly linearly with age.

Healthy individuals of Caucasian origin from Russia, aged roughly 6 to 100, served as donors. It was with a sample-barcoded 5' primer and a J-beta primer mix that a second PCR of about 7 to 12 cycles was run. Unique molecular identifiers of 12 random nucleotides labeled each cDNA. MiXCR was run by TCRdb on the 5' RACE reads, yielding one entry per CDR3 protein. The table lists approximately 830,000 distinct CDR3 sequences, around 68% of them singletons. Regarding this clonotype: Its antigen is undetermined.

V shed 1 base and J shed 8 bases, with 11 bases lying between them. Germline V lookup: CDR1 LGHDT, CDR2 YNNKEL (reference sequence). The CDR3 is made up of 13 amino acids. The clonotype originates from a young man in good health. The J gene is TRBJ1-1, the V gene TRBV3-1; D is perhaps TRBD1 (6 bases). Source material: blood. The CDR3 spells CASSQGTAREAFF. The CDR3 DNA reads TGTGCCAGCAGCCAAGGGACAGCACGGGAAGCTTTCTTT. The whole variable domain, remainder taken from reference TRBV3-1 and TRBJ1-1, is DTAVSQTPKYLVTQMGNDKSIKCEQNLGHDTMYWYKQDSKKFLKIMFSYNNKELIINETVPNRFSPKSPDKAHLNLHINSLELGDSAVYFCASSQGTAREAFFGQGTRLTVV.